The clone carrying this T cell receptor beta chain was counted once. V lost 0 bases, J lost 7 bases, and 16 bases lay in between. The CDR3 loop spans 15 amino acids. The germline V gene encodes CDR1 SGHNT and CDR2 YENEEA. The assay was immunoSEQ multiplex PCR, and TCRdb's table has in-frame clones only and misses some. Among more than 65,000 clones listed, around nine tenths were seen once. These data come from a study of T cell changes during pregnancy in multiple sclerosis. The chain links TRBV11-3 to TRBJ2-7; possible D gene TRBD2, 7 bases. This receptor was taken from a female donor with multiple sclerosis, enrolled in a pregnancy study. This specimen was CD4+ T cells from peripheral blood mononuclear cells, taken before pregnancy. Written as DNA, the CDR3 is TGTGCCAGCAGCTTAGATGTGGGGGGGCGTTCTGAGCAGTACTTC. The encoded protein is CASSLDVGGRSEQYF.